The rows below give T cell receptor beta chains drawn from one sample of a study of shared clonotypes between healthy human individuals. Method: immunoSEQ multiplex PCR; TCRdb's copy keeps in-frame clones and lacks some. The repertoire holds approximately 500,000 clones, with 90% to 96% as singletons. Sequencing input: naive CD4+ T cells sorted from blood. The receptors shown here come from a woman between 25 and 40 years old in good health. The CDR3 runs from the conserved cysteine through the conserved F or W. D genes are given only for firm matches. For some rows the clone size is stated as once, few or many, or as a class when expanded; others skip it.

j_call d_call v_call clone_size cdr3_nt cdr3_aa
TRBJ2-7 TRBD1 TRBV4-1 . TGCGCCAGCAGCCAAGTGTTGAAAGGACAGGGCCCCGAGCAGTACTTC CASSQVLKGQGPEQYF
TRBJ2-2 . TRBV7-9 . TGTGCCAGCAGCCCATATGTAACCGGGGAGCTGTTTTTT CASSPYVTGELFF
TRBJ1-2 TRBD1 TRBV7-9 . TGTGCCAGCAGCTTCACCGGGACAGATGGCTACACCTTC CASSFTGTDGYTF
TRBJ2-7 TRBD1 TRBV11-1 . TGTGCCAGCAGCCCAGGACAGGGGCGGGTCGAGCAGTGCTTC CASSPGQGRVEQCF
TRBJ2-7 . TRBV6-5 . TGTGCCAGCAGTCTTGCGGCCGGTGCCCCCTACGAGCAGTACTTC CASSLAAGAPYEQYF
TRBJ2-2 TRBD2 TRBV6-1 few TGTGCCAGCAGTGACACTTCTAGCGGGGGTTACACCGGGGAGCTGTTTTTT CASSDTSSGGYTGELFF
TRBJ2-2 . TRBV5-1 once TGCGCCAGCAGTCAGGCGAACACCGGGGAGCTGTTTTTT CASSQANTGELFF
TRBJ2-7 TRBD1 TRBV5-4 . TGTGCCAGCAGCATGGACAGGCCCCCCTACGAGCAGTACTTC CASSMDRPPYEQYF
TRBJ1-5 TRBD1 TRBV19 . TGTGCCAGTAGTATAGATCCCAGGGGGGATCAGCCCCAGCATTTT CASSIDPRGDQPQHF
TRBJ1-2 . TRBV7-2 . TGTGCCAGCAGCTACAGGGAGTTGGGCTACACCTTC CASSYRELGYTF
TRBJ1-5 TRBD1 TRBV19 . TGTGCCAGTAGTACCCGACAGGGGATTTTTCCTCAGCCCCAGCATTTT CASSTRQGIFPQPQHF
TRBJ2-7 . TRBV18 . TGTGCCAGCTCACCACCGGGAGAAAGTCTCTACGAGCAGTACTTC CASSPPGESLYEQYF
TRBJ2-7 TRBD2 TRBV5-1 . TGCGCCAGCAGCGCAATAGCGGGAGGGCCTCCCGAGCAGTACTTC CASSAIAGGPPEQYF
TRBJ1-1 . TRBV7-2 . TGTGCCAGCAGCTTAGACCCGGGGAGGGGAACTGAAGCTTTCTTT CASSLDPGRGTEAFF
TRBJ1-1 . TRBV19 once TGTGCCAGTAGTATTGCTCGTAGAAACGAAGCTTTCTTT CASSIARRNEAFF
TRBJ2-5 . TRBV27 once TGTGCCAGCAGCAGTCATTTTAACCAAGAGACCCAGTACTTC CASSSHFNQETQYF
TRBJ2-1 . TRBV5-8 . TGTGCCACCCCCCGGGGTTCCAGACGTTACAATGAGCAGTTCTTC CATPRGSRRYNEQFF
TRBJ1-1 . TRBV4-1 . TGCGCCAGCAGCCAAGATCGGGGCTCGTACACTGAAGCTTTCTTT CASSQDRGSYTEAFF
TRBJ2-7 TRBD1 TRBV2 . TGTGCCAGCAGTCGGGGACAGGGGGCACGCGACGAGCAGTACTTC CASSRGQGARDEQYF
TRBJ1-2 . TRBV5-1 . TGCGCCAGCAGCTTGGGGGGCATAGGCGATGGCTACACCTTC CASSLGGIGDGYTF
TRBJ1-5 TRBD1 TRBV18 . TGTGCCAGCTCACCGGGACAGGGAGGCAATCAGCCCCAGCATTTT CASSPGQGGNQPQHF
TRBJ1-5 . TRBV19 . TGTGCCAGTAAGACCCGAGGCCGAACTCAGCCCCAGCATTTT CASKTRGRTQPQHF
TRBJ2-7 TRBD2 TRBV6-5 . TGTGCCAGCAGTTCCGCGGCTAGCGGCTCCTACGAGCAGTACTTC CASSSAASGSYEQYF
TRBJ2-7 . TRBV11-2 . TGTGCCAGCAGCTTAGCGTCCCAGGGAGGCTCCTACGAGCAGTACTTC CASSLASQGGSYEQYF
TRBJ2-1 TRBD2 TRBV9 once TGTGCCAGCAGCCGGTTTCAGGGGACATCGACTAGCGGGGCGTACAATGAGCAGTTCTTC CASSRFQGTSTSGAYNEQFF
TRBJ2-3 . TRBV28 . TGTGCCAGCAGTTCCCAACCAAGAGATACGCAGTATTTT CASSSQPRDTQYF
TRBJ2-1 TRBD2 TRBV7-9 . TGTGCCAGCAGCCCCCCGGGACTAGCGGGCTCCTACAATGAGCAGTTCTTC CASSPPGLAGSYNEQFF
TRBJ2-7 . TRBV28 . TGTGCCAGCTCGACCCCGGAGCAGGGACCCTACGAGCAGTACTTC CASSTPEQGPYEQYF
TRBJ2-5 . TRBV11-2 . TGTGCCAGCACTCTCAGACAGGTAAGCGAGACCCAGTACTTC CASTLRQVSETQYF
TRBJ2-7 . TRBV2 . TGTGCCAGCAGTAACCAGGGGCGAATACGCAGGCAGTACTTC CASSNQGRIRRQYF
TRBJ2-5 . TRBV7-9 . TGTGCCAGCAGCTTATTAGGGGCGAGGGAGACCCAGTACTTC CASSLLGARETQYF
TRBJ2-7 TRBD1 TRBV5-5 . TGTGCCAGCAGCTTGGGCTCCGGGACAGGGTCCCACGAGCAGTACTTC CASSLGSGTGSHEQYF
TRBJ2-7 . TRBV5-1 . TGCGCCAGCAGCTTGGAGGGCGGAGGGATTTCCTACGAGCAGTACTTC CASSLEGGGISYEQYF
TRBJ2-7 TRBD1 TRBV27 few TGTGCCAGCATGCGTCGGGGTCAGGGGGACGAGCAGTACTTC CASMRRGQGDEQYF
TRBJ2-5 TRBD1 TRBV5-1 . TGCGCCAGCAGCCTATGGACAGGGTTAAAGACCCAGTACTTC CASSLWTGLKTQYF
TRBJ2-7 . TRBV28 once TGTGCCAGCCTAGGAGGAAACTACGAGCAGTACTTC CASLGGNYEQYF
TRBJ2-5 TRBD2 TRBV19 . TGTGCCAGTAGTATGGTAGCGGGAGGTCAAGGGACCCAGTACTTC CASSMVAGGQGTQYF
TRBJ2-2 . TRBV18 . TGTGCCAGCTCACCATACACGGCCGACACCGGGGAGCTGTTTTTT CASSPYTADTGELFF
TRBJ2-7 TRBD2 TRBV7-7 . TGTGCCAGCAGACAGTCTCGGGGACTAGCGTGTGAGCAGTACTTC CASRQSRGLACEQYF
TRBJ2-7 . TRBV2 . TGTGCCAGCAGTGATCCCCTCCCCTACGAGCAGTACTTC CASSDPLPYEQYF
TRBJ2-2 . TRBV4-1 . TGCGCCAGCAGCATAACACGGAGGAACACCGGGGAGCTGTTTTTT CASSITRRNTGELFF
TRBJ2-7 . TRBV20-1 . TGCAGTGCTCACGGGACCTACGAGCAGTACTTC CSAHGTYEQYF
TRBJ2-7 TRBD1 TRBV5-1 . TGCGCCAGCAGCCAGGGACAGGGGGCGGAAGAGCAGTACTTC CASSQGQGAEEQYF
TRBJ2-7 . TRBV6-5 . TGTGCCAGCAGTTACGACAGGATCTACGAGCAGTACTTC CASSYDRIYEQYF
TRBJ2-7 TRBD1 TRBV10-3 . TGTGCCGTACAGGGGGCCGCCTACGAGCAGTACTTC CAVQGAAYEQYF
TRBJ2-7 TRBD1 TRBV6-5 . TGTGCCAGCAGTTACTCGAGCGGACAGGGTGGTGAGCAGTACTTC CASSYSSGQGGEQYF
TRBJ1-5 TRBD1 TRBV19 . TGTGCCAGTCATATTAGGGACAGGGGGTATCAGCCCCAGCATTTT CASHIRDRGYQPQHF
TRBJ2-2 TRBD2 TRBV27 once TGTGCCAGCAGTCCAGGACTAGCGGGCGGGCGGGGGGAGCTGTTTTTT CASSPGLAGGRGELFF
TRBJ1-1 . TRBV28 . TGTGCCAGCAGTACAGACGGGGCCCTAAACACTGAAGCTTTCTTT CASSTDGALNTEAFF
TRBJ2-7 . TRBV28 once TGTGCCAGCAGTTTGTATCCCTACGAGCAGTACTTC CASSLYPYEQYF
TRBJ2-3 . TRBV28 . TGTGCCACCGAAAGAGGATCAGATACGCAGTATTTT CATERGSDTQYF
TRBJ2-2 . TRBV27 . TGTGCCAGCAGTTTATTGTCTGGGGCCAACACCGGGGAGCTGTTTTTT CASSLLSGANTGELFF
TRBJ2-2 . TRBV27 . TGTGCCAGCAGTTACCTGAGGTGGGGGGAAACCGGGGAGCTGTTTTTT CASSYLRWGETGELFF
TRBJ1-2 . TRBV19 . TGTGCCAGTAGTAATGGGCCTAACTATGGCTACACCTTC CASSNGPNYGYTF
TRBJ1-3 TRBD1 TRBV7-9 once TGTGCCAGCAGCTCGGACAGGGGGTCCTCTGGAAACACCATATATTTT CASSSDRGSSGNTIYF
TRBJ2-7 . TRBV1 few TGCACCAGCAGCCCCGGTTGTCACGAGCAGTACTTC CTSSPGCHEQYF
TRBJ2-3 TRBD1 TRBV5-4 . TGTGCCAGCAGCCCTAGGGACAGGGGGGAGAATACGCAGTATTTT CASSPRDRGENTQYF
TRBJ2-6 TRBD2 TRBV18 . TGTGCCAGCTCAACTAGCGGGGTCTCTGGGGCCAACGTCCTGACTTTC CASSTSGVSGANVLTF
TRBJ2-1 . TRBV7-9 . TGTGCCAGCAGCATCTCCCAGGTGAGCTCCTACAATGAGCAGTTCTTC CASSISQVSSYNEQFF
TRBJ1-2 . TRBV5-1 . TGCGCCAGCAGCTTGGGAGGGGATGGCTACACCTTC CASSLGGDGYTF